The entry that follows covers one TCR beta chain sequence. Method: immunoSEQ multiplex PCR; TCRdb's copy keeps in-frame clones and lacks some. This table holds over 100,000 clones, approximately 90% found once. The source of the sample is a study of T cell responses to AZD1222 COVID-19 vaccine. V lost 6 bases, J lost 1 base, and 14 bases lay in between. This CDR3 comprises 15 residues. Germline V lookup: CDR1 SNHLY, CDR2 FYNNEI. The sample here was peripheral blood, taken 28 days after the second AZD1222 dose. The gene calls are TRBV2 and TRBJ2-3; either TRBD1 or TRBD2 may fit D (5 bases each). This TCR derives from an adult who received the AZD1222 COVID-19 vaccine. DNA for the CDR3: TGTGCCAGCAGGGGGACGGAACTCGGCACAGATACGCAGTATTTT. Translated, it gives CASRGTELGTDTQYF.